Given below is one T cell receptor (beta chain) in context. The antigen remains unidentified. The sample is drawn from a study of T cell responses to AZD1222 COVID-19 vaccine. The germline V gene has CDR1 SGHTA and CDR2 FQGNSA. V was trimmed by 5 bases and J by 1 base, leaving 20 bases between them. This CDR3 contains 17 residues. Overall study results and limits: CD4 TCRs associated with vaccination spanned spike, dominating at 160-218 and 743-854. Donors were largely white British and mainly female; clonal diversity was possibly underestimated.

The method was immunoSEQ multiplex PCR; TCRdb's version includes in-frame clones alone and lacks a portion of them. Of over 150,000 clones listed, roughly 94% are singletons. The receptor was derived from an adult in good health. The chain employs TRBV7-2 and TRBJ1-1; no clear D gene. The sample was peripheral blood, taken on day 0 of MenACWY control vaccination. CDR3 sequence (DNA): TGTGCCAGCAGCCCCCCTGTCCCTTTGCCGCGGAACACTGAAGCTTTCTTT. This gives the protein CASSPPVPLPRNTEAFF. Combining the CDR3 with reference TRBV7-2 and TRBJ1-1 gives the whole variable domain GAGVSQSPSNKVTEKGKDVELRCDPISGHTALYWYRQSLGQGLEFLIYFQGNSAPDKSGLPSDRFSAERTGGSVSTLTIQRTQQEDSAVYLCASSPPVPLPRNTEAFFGQGTRLTVV.